A single sample gave rise to the 27 T cell receptor beta chains below, sequenced in a study of response to subunit inactivated influenza vaccine. TCRdb re-called the RT-PCR reads with MiXCR, one entry per CDR3 protein. Of approximately 480,000 distinct CDR3 sequences in the sample, roughly 11% are singletons; the top ten hold about 12%. The sequenced sample was PBMCs from blood, obtained more than 35 days after vaccination. The origin of the receptors is a man aged 50 to 59 who received an inactivated influenza vaccine.

This clonotype was picked up a small number of times. The chain links TRBV7-2 to TRBJ2-1, with 13 bases that match TRBD2. Trimming cost V 4 bases and J 8 bases; bases outside gene matches: 5. This CDR3 region has 15 residues. Germline V CDR1 and CDR2: SGHTA, FQGNSA. CDR3 nucleotides: TGTGCCAGCAGCTCGACTAGCGGGGGGAACGATGAGCAGTTCTTC. This sequence encodes CASSSTSGGNDEQFF. The full variable domain, in which reference TRBV7-2 and TRBJ2-1 provide the parts outside the CDR3, is GAGVSQSPSNKVTEKGKDVELRCDPISGHTALYWYRQSLGQGLEFLIYFQGNSAPDKSGLPSDRFSAERTGGSVSTLTIQRTQQEDSAVYLCASSSTSGGNDEQFFGPGTRLTVL.

This clonotype was detected a few times. V and J are TRBV12-3 or TRBV12-4 and TRBJ1-1, with TRBD1 matching 8 bases. The CDR3 has 16 residues. V trimming: 5 bases; J trimming: 1 base; junction bases outside the gene matches: 9. The chain's CDR3 is CASSKAPGTGNTEAFF. The CDR3 DNA follows: TGTGCCAGCAGTAAAGCCCCCGGGACAGGGAACACTGAAGCTTTCTTT.

This clonotype turned up a few times. J is TRBJ2-7 and V is TRBV11-2, with D possibly matching TRBD1 (6 bases). Between the trimmed V and J ends, which lost 6 bases and 6 bases, there was a span of 21 bases. This CDR3 is 15 amino acids long. The germline V gene encodes CDR1 SGHAT and CDR2 FQNNGV. The CDR3 region has the DNA TGTGCCAGCAGTTATAATTTAGGCACAGGGCCCGAGCAGTACTTC. It translates to CASSYNLGTGPEQYF.

The table lists this clonotype with many counts. The chain combines TRBV5-1 with TRBJ2-1, with D hard to call. Germline loops: CDR1 SGHRS, CDR2 YFSETQ. V was cut by 2 bases and J by 10 bases, with 10 bases left in between. There are 12 residues in the CDR3. In DNA form, the CDR3 reads TGCGCCAGCAGCTTAGGGAAGACCGAGCAGTTCTTC. Translation gives CASSLGKTEQFF.

In its sample, this clonotype was seen many times. This chain connects TRBV20-1 to TRBJ1-4; D is uncertain. CDR3 size: 14 residues. Germline assignment: CDR1 DFQATT and CDR2 SNEGSKA (reference sequence). V gave up 0 bases and J gave up 5 bases, with 10 bases separating them. CDR3 amino acids: CSARDSVGNEKLFF. The CDR3 DNA sequence: TGCAGTGCTAGAGATTCGGTCGGAAATGAAAAACTGTTTTTT.

A few counts support this clonotype. The J gene is TRBJ2-7, the V gene TRBV19; D unclear. Germline lookup yields CDR1 LNHDA and CDR2 SQIVND (reference sequence). This CDR3 has 11 residues. The CDR3 spells CDPDGTYEQYF. The CDR3 nucleotides are TGTGACCCGGACGGAACCTACGAGCAGTACTTC.

The rearrangement links TRBV14 to TRBJ1-1; D ambiguous. The germline CDR1 and CDR2 sequences are SGHDN and FVKESK. The CDR3 contains 15 residues. The V and J ends lost 2 bases and 1 base respectively, with 11 bases between them. The CDR3 nucleotides are TGTGCCAGCAGCCAATTTAGTTTGAGGAACACTGAAGCTTTCTTT. Its translation is CASSQFSLRNTEAFF.

V usage is TRBV20-1 and J usage is TRBJ1-1, with 9 bases fitting TRBD1. Per germline, CDR1 DFQATT and CDR2 SNEGSKA (reference sequence). The CDR3 consists of 14 residues. V was pared by 3 bases and J by 5 bases, with 7 bases of the junction left unmatched. CDR3 in DNA: TGCAGTGCTAGTCTTGGACAGGGGTGGACTGAAGCTTTCTTT. This sequence encodes CSASLGQGWTEAFF.

The table lists this clonotype with a few counts. The V call is TRBV3-1, the J call TRBJ2-7, with 8 bases aligning to TRBD2. In germline, CDR1 is LGHDT, CDR2 YNNKEL (reference sequence). V was pared by 1 base and J by 6 bases, with 11 bases of the junction left unmatched. The CDR3 loop spans 16 amino acids. The CDR3 loop is CASSQGAGLATGEQYF. DNA for the CDR3: TGTGCCAGCAGCCAAGGGGCCGGACTAGCTACCGGCGAGCAGTACTTC.

The J gene is TRBJ2-3, the V gene TRBV7-2, with 13 nucleotides matching TRBD2. CDR3 size: 16 residues. CDR1 is SGHTA and CDR2 is FQGNSA in the germline V gene. V shed 1 base and J 5 bases; nucleotides not matched to a gene: 3. The CDR3 DNA reads as TGTGCCAGCAGCTTAGAACTAGCGGGGGGGCAAGATACGCAGTATTTT. Protein: CASSLELAGGQDTQYF.

As regards this clonotype: No DNA is shown, since the ends of the CDR3 on it are uncertain; the CDR3 is the one TCRdb lists. This sequence joins TRBV6-5 and TRBJ2-7; the D call TRBD1 from the table was never checked on the DNA. The germline gives CDR1 MNHEY, CDR2 SVGAGI. The CDR3 spans 15 residues, counting both ends. The CDR3: CASSTSDRLSYEQYF.

This clonotype has at least ten counts. The chain joins TRBV6-2 or TRBV6-3 to TRBJ2-7; 7 nucleotides line up with TRBD1. With V trimmed by 6 bases and J by 4 bases, 9 bases remained unmatched. The CDR3 has 14 amino acids. Germline V CDR1 and CDR2: MNHEY, SVGEGT. The CDR3, as DNA: TGTGCCAGCAGAACTCTGACAGGGTGGTACGAGCAGTACTTC. Translation: CASRTLTGWYEQYF.

This clonotype came up a few times. The V gene is TRBV12-3 or TRBV12-4, the J gene TRBJ2-3; 12 bases map to TRBD2. The CDR3 covers 17 residues. Unmatched junction bases numbered 6, after V lost 5 bases and J lost 0 bases. The CDR3 region is CASSHPTSGSSTDTQYF. CDR3 in DNA: TGTGCCAGCAGTCACCCGACTAGCGGGAGTAGCACAGATACGCAGTATTTT.

This rearrangement joins TRBV6-2 or TRBV6-3 to TRBJ2-3; either TRBD1 or TRBD2 may supply D (6 bases each). CDR1 MNHEY and CDR2 SVGEGT come from the germline V gene. Trimming removed 1 base at V and 3 bases at J, with 17 bases between. This CDR3 has 17 residues. The CDR3 here is CASSYLSGAQGTDTQYF. The CDR3 DNA is TGTGCCAGCAGTTACTTATCGGGAGCCCAGGGGACAGATACGCAGTATTTT.

There are a few counts of this clonotype. This chain connects TRBV4-3 to TRBJ2-3, with TRBD1 identical over 12 bases. The CDR3 extends over 17 amino acids. Unmatched junction bases numbered 7, after V lost 0 bases and J lost 6 bases. Germline loops: CDR1 LGHNA, CDR2 YSLEER. CDR3 bases: TGCGCCAGCAGCCAAGATCCAGGGACAGGGGGCAGGGATACGCAGTATTTT. Protein product: CASSQDPGTGGRDTQYF.

The CDR3 DNA sequence: TGTGCCAGCAGTTACGAACAGGGGTCATCAGCTTTCTTT. Protein sequence: CASSYEQGSSAFF. The rearrangement joins TRBV6-5 to TRBJ1-1, with 7 bases lining up with TRBD1. The length of the CDR3 is 13 residues. The V and J ends lost 2 bases and 10 bases, in that order; junction bases with no gene match: 7. Germline CDR1 reads MNHEY; CDR2 reads SVGAGI.

This clonotype showed up just a few times. The J gene is TRBJ1-2, the V gene TRBV20-1; D remains unclear. The V and J ends lost 4 bases and 2 bases respectively, with 8 bases between them. Germline loops: CDR1 DFQATT, CDR2 SNEGSKA (reference sequence). The CDR3 runs to 12 residues. Here the CDR3 DNA reads TGCAGTGCTATGGTACCGAACTATGGCTACACCTTC. Residues: CSAMVPNYGYTF.

This clonotype has just a few counts. The chain couples TRBV7-6 to TRBJ2-1, with TRBD1 matching 8 bases. This CDR3 region has 16 residues. CDR1 and CDR2 from the germline V gene are SGHVS and FNYEAQ. V lost 5 bases, J lost 2 bases, and 8 bases stayed unmatched. CDR3 sequence: CASSPGTGSPYNEQFF. CDR3 DNA: TGTGCCAGCAGCCCAGGGACAGGATCCCCCTACAATGAGCAGTTCTTC. The entire variable domain, with the rest obtained from reference TRBV7-6 and TRBJ2-1, is as follows: GAGVSQSPRYKVTKRGQDVALRCDPISGHVSLYWYRQALGQGPEFLTYFNYEAQQDKSGLPNDRFSAERPEGSISTLTIQRTEQRDSAMYRCASSPGTGSPYNEQFFGPGTRLTVL.

This clonotype came up many times. The chain employs TRBV4-1 and TRBJ1-1; D perhaps matches TRBD1 (6 bases). CDR3 size: 16 residues. V was clipped by 2 bases and J by 1 base, with 14 bases between them. CDR1 and CDR2 from the germline V gene are MGHRA and YSYEKL. CDR3 nucleotides: TGCGCCAGCAGCCAACTCCCGACAGGAGCGAACACTGAAGCTTTCTTT. Translating gives CASSQLPTGANTEAFF.

This clonotype was recorded a few times. This chain joins TRBV10-2 and TRBJ2-2, with TRBD1 as a possible D gene (6 bases). V was trimmed by 11 bases and J by 0 bases, leaving 16 bases between them. Germline assignment: CDR1 WSHSY and CDR2 SAAADI. The CDR3 runs to 15 residues. The CDR3: CAASPDSSNTGELFF. In DNA, the CDR3 is TGCGCCGCCTCACCGGACAGCTCGAACACCGGGGAGCTGTTTTTT.

There are many counts of this clonotype. V and J are TRBV5-1 and TRBJ2-5; TRBD1 aligns across 8 bases. The CDR3 totals 16 residues. The V and J ends lost 3 bases and 4 bases, in that order; junction bases with no gene match: 11. The germline CDR1 and CDR2 sequences are SGHRS and YFSETQ. The CDR3 DNA follows: TGCGCCAGCAGCTGGGCCGGACAGGGTAGCGGAGAGACCCAGTACTTC. Its translation: CASSWAGQGSGETQYF.

The gene calls are TRBV2 and TRBJ2-5; the match to TRBD2 covers 7 bases. V lost 0 bases, J lost 5 bases, and 9 bases stayed unmatched. CDR3 length: 16 amino acids. Germline values: CDR1 SNHLY, CDR2 FYNNEI. The CDR3 DNA sequence: TGTGCCAGCAGTGAAGCGGGCTTGCGTAGCGGGGAGACCCAGTACTTC. This encodes CASSEAGLRSGETQYF.

This chain joins TRBV6-5 and TRBJ2-5, with a tentative D call TRBD1 (6 bases). The CDR3 spans 14 residues. The ends were cut back, 4 bases at V and 2 bases at J, with 11 bases in the middle. Germline V lookup: CDR1 MNHEY, CDR2 SVGAGI. The CDR3 DNA sequence: TGTGCCAGCAGTTCAGGGGTTCCACAAGAGACCCAGTACTTC. Its translation: CASSSGVPQETQYF.

In this sample, this clonotype turned up a few times. V is TRBV7-2 and J is TRBJ1-5; D not resolved. The germline gives CDR1 SGHTA, CDR2 FQGNSA. V was trimmed by 8 bases and J by 3 bases, leaving 17 bases between them. This CDR3 is 15 amino acids long. The CDR3 sequence: CASRLLPVNNQPQHF. The CDR3 DNA reads TGTGCCAGCCGGCTCCTACCGGTGAACAATCAGCCCCAGCATTTT.

The chain is built from TRBV20-1 and TRBJ2-1, with TRBD2 matching 9 bases. The V and J ends lost 4 bases and 4 bases, in that order; junction bases with no gene match: 8. In germline, CDR1 is DFQATT, CDR2 SNEGSKA (reference sequence). The CDR3 covers 15 residues. CDR3 DNA sequence: TGCAGTGCTACTTTGGCGGGAGGGGCTTACAATGAGCAGTTCTTC. Amino acid sequence: CSATLAGGAYNEQFF.

The chain has TRBV28 and TRBJ2-5; TRBD2 matches 8 bases. CDR1 MDHEN and CDR2 SYDVKM come from the germline V gene. J lost 4 bases, V lost 4 bases, and 8 bases had no gene match. This CDR3 spans 15 amino acids. CDR3 protein: CASSSPGLARETQYF. The DNA for the CDR3 is TGTGCCAGCAGTTCGCCCGGACTAGCCCGAGAGACCCAGTACTTC. Based on the CDR3 plus reference TRBV28 and TRBJ2-5, the full variable domain is DVKVTQSSRYLVKRTGEKVFLECVQDMDHENMFWYRQDPGLGLRLIYFSYDVKMKEKGDIPEGYSVSREKKERFSLILESASTNQTSMYLCASSSPGLARETQYFGPGTRLLVL.

V is TRBV6-2 or TRBV6-3 and J is TRBJ1-5; no clear D gene. The CDR3 spans 12 residues. Germline CDR1 MNHEY, CDR2 SVGEGT. V shed 2 bases and J shed 9 bases, with 8 bases lying between them. In DNA form, the CDR3 reads TGTGCCAGCAGTTACGGGGAGAGGCCCCAGCATTTT. This encodes CASSYGERPQHF.